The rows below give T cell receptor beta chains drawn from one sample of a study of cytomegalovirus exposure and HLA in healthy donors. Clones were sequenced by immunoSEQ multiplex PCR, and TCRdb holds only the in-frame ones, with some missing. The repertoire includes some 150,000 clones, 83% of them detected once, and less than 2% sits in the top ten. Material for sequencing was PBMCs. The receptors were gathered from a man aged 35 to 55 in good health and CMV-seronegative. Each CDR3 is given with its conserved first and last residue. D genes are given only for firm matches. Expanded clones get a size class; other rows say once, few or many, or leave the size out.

TGTGCCAGCAGCCCCACTCCTTCTGGAAACACCATATATTTT	CASSPTPSGNTIYF	TRBJ1-3	TRBV6-5	-	-
TGTGCCAGCAGCGCAGGGTTTCCCGCAGATACGCAGTATTTT	CASSAGFPADTQYF	TRBJ2-3	TRBV9	-	-
TGCGCCAGCAGCCAAACAGGGTTAGGGTCACCCCTCCACTTT	CASSQTGLGSPLHF	TRBJ1-6	TRBV4-3	-	-
TGTGCCAGCAGCTTTGACAGGGGACCCTCCTACGAGCAGTACTTC	CASSFDRGPSYEQYF	TRBJ2-7	TRBV7-2	-	TRBD1
TGTGCCAGCAGCCAAGATTTTAGCGGGAGTGAGACGCAGTATTTT	CASSQDFSGSETQYF	TRBJ2-3	TRBV4-2	-	TRBD2
TGTGCCAGCAGTGATCCCCTGGGGGGCGGGAGGGCCTACGGCGGGGAGCTGTTTTTT	CASSDPLGGGRAYGGELFF	TRBJ2-2	TRBV6-1	few	TRBD2
TGCGCCAGCAGCCCAACAGGGGAAGGGGCCAACGTCCTGACTTTC	CASSPTGEGANVLTF	TRBJ2-6	TRBV5-1	-	TRBD1
TGTGCCAGCAACTCGATCCTAGCTTACGAGCAGTACTTC	CASNSILAYEQYF	TRBJ2-7	TRBV5-6	few	-
TGTGCCAGCAGCTTAGTTTTCCCTAGCGGGTTAGAGACCCAGTACTTC	CASSLVFPSGLETQYF	TRBJ2-5	TRBV11-2	-	TRBD2
TGCGCCAGCAGCTTGGGAGCAGGGGGCAGTGAAGCTTTCTTT	CASSLGAGGSEAFF	TRBJ1-1	TRBV5-1	-	TRBD1
TGTGCCAGCAGTGGATCCGGGACAGGGGGCCTCGAGCAGTACTTC	CASSGSGTGGLEQYF	TRBJ2-7	TRBV28	-	TRBD1
TGTGCCATCAGTGAGGGACGGACTCTGAATGAGCAGTTCTTC	CAISEGRTLNEQFF	TRBJ2-1	TRBV10-3	-	-
TGTGCCAGCAGCTTAGGGTCAGGGGGCAACAATGAGCAGTTCTTC	CASSLGSGGNNEQFF	TRBJ2-1	TRBV13	-	TRBD1
TGTGCCAGCAGCTTTTCCACGGGGACAGATACGCAGTATTTT	CASSFSTGTDTQYF	TRBJ2-3	TRBV11-2	-	-
TGCAGCGTTAGCACTAGCCTCACAGATACGCAGTATTTT	CSVSTSLTDTQYF	TRBJ2-3	TRBV29-1	-	-
TGCGCCAGCAGCTTATTGACGGGGGGACGTACGGAGACCCAGTACTTC	CASSLLTGGRTETQYF	TRBJ2-5	TRBV5-1	-	TRBD2
TGTGCCAGCAGCTTGGCCGGGGACAATGAGCAGTTCTTC	CASSLAGDNEQFF	TRBJ2-1	TRBV5-5	-	-
TGTGCCAGCAGCTTGCCTAGCGGGGGGCCGGGGATCGAGCAGTACTTC	CASSLPSGGPGIEQYF	TRBJ2-7	TRBV5-6	few	TRBD2
TGTGCCAGCAGCCGAGACGCGGGACGGAATACGCAGTATTTT	CASSRDAGRNTQYF	TRBJ2-3	TRBV5-4	-	-
TGCGCCAGCAGCTTGGCTTTCTTAGGGCAGGGTGCAGAGACCCAGTACTTC	CASSLAFLGQGAETQYF	TRBJ2-5	TRBV5-1	-	-
TGCGCCAGCAGCCATAGAGCGGACGTGGGGGATACGCAGTATTTT	CASSHRADVGDTQYF	TRBJ2-3	TRBV4-3	-	-
TGTGCCACCAGCTTGGACTCGGACTCTGGAAACACCATATATTTT	CATSLDSDSGNTIYF	TRBJ1-3	TRBV15	-	-
TGTGCCAGCACACCGGGCCTCAGGGGGGTTAACACTGAAGCTTTCTTT	CASTPGLRGVNTEAFF	TRBJ1-1	TRBV11-1	-	TRBD1
TGTGCCAGCAGTTTAATCCGCGGCGGCAATCAGCCCCAGCATTTT	CASSLIRGGNQPQHF	TRBJ1-5	TRBV28	-	-
TGTGCCAGCAGTTTATATTTTAATCCGACAGGGGAGGATACGCAGTATTTT	CASSLYFNPTGEDTQYF	TRBJ2-3	TRBV28	-	TRBD1
TGTGCCAGCAGCTTGTTGAGAACAGCAAGTAGCGACACCTTC	CASSLLRTASSDTF	TRBJ1-2	TRBV5-4	-	-
TGTGCCAGCAGTCTACTGACAGGGAACGAGCAGTACTTC	CASSLLTGNEQYF	TRBJ2-7	TRBV27	-	TRBD1
TGTGCCAGCAGCTACCGAAGGGACAGGGGGTCACCCGCTAATGAAAAACTGTTTTTT	CASSYRRDRGSPANEKLFF	TRBJ1-4	TRBV7-8	few	TRBD1
TGTGCCAGCTCCGATACGGGTGAAAACTATGGCTACACCTTC	CASSDTGENYGYTF	TRBJ1-2	TRBV19	few	-
TGTGCCAGCAGCTTAGATGGGGGCGCGGGTGGCTACACCTTC	CASSLDGGAGGYTF	TRBJ1-2	TRBV7-9	-	-
TGCGCCAGCAGCCCGACAGGGGAAAACTATGGCTACACCTTC	CASSPTGENYGYTF	TRBJ1-2	TRBV4-1	-	TRBD1
TGTGCCAGCATCCGAAGGGGCTCAGATACGCAGTATTTT	CASIRRGSDTQYF	TRBJ2-3	TRBV2	once	-
TGCAGCGTTCGTGGGACAGTCACAGATACGCAGTATTTT	CSVRGTVTDTQYF	TRBJ2-3	TRBV29-1	once	TRBD1
TGTGCCAGCAGCTTACCAGGTCTGGCTTTCTTT	CASSLPGLAFF	TRBJ1-1	TRBV11-2	-	-
TGCGCCAGCAGTACACAGACAGGGCCTAACTATGGCTACACCTTC	CASSTQTGPNYGYTF	TRBJ1-2	TRBV10-2	-	TRBD1
TGCGCCAGCAGCCAAGATCGCACTAGCGTATACAATGAGCAGTTCTTC	CASSQDRTSVYNEQFF	TRBJ2-1	TRBV4-1	once	TRBD2
TGTGCCAGCAGTAGACAGGTTAGCAATCAGCCCCAGCATTTT	CASSRQVSNQPQHF	TRBJ1-5	TRBV2	-	-
TGTGCCAGCAGTGCCGAGGTTGAAGGGGAGGGTCAGCCCCAGCATTTT	CASSAEVEGEGQPQHF	TRBJ1-5	TRBV2	-	-
TGCGCCAGCAGCTTGGCCCCCGGACTCCAGGACAATGAGCAGTTCTTC	CASSLAPGLQDNEQFF	TRBJ2-1	TRBV5-1	-	-
TGTGCCAGCAGCTTAGGAGTGGGGGGAGGGAGCACTGAAGCTTTCTTT	CASSLGVGGGSTEAFF	TRBJ1-1	TRBV13	once	-
TGCGCCAGCAGCCCAGGCGACAGGGAGACCGGGGAGCTGTTTTTT	CASSPGDRETGELFF	TRBJ2-2	TRBV5-1	-	TRBD1
TGTGCCAGCAGGATTATAAAGGGACAGGGGTACGAGCAGTACTTC	CASRIIKGQGYEQYF	TRBJ2-7	TRBV7-9	-	TRBD1
TGTGCCAGCAGGGGACAGAACACCGGGGAGCTGTTTTTT	CASRGQNTGELFF	TRBJ2-2	TRBV7-6	-	-
TGTGCCAGCAGTTACGGAGGGGCAGGGGAAAAACTGTTTTTT	CASSYGGAGEKLFF	TRBJ1-4	TRBV6-5	-	-
TGCAGCGCCCTAGCAAGCTACGAGCAGTACTTC	CSALASYEQYF	TRBJ2-7	TRBV29-1	-	-
TGTGCCAGCAGGGCCTCCGGGACAGGACTATATGGCTACACCTTC	CASRASGTGLYGYTF	TRBJ1-2	TRBV21-1	once	-
TGTGCCAGCAGCTTACTTGTCCTAGCCCCGTTTAATGAGCAGTTCTTC	CASSLLVLAPFNEQFF	TRBJ2-1	TRBV11-2	-	-
TGTGCCAGCTCACTCGGGACTGCTACCTACGAGCAGTACTTC	CASSLGTATYEQYF	TRBJ2-7	TRBV18	-	-
TGTGCCAGCAGCTTTCGGACAGGCAGCTCCTACGAGCAGTACTTC	CASSFRTGSSYEQYF	TRBJ2-7	TRBV9	-	TRBD1
TGTGCCAGCAGCGCCCGACAGGGGGCTAAGTCGGGCGCTGAAGCTTTCTTT	CASSARQGAKSGAEAFF	TRBJ1-1	TRBV7-8	once	TRBD1